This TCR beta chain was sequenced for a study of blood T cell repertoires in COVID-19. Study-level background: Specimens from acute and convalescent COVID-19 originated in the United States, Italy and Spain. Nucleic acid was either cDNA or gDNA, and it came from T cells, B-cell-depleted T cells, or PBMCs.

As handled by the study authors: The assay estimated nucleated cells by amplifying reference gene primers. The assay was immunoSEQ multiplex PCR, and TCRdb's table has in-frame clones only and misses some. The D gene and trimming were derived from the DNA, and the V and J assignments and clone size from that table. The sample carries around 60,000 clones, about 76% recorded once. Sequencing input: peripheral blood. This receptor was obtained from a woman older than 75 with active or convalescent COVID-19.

CDR3 residues: CASSYQGARTEAFF. CDR3 DNA sequence: TGTGCCAGCAGTTATCAGGGGGCGCGGACTGAAGCTTTCTTT. The chain uses TRBV6-6 and TRBJ1-1, with 8 nucleotides matching TRBD1. Germline V gene data show CDR1 as MNHNY and CDR2 as SVGAGI (reference sequence). There are 14 residues in the CDR3. With V trimmed by 3 bases and J by 5 bases, 5 bases remained unmatched.